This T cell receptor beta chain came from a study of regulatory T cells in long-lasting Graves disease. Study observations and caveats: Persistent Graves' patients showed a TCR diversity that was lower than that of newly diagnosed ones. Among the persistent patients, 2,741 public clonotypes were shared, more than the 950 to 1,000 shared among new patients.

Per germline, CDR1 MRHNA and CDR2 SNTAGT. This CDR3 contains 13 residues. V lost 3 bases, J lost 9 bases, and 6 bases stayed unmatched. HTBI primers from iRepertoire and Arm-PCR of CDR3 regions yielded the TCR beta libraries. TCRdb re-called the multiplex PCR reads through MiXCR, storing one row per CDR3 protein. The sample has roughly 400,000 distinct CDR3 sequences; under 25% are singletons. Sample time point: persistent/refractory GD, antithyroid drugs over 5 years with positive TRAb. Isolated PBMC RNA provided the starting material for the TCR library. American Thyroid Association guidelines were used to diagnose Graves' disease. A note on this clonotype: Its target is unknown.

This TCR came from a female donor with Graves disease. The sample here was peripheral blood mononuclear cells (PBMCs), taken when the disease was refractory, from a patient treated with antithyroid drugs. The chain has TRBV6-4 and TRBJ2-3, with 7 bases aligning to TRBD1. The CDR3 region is CASSEGPGQTQYF. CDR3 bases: TGTGCCAGCAGTGAGGGCCCGGGACAGACGCAGTATTTT.